This TCR beta chain was captured in a study of blood T cell repertoires in COVID-19. Turning to the study itself: The origin of the acute and convalescent COVID-19 samples was the United States, Italy and Spain.

Trimming took 3 bases from V and 3 from J, leaving 9 bases between them. This CDR3 comprises 14 residues. Germline CDR1 reads MDHEN; CDR2 reads SYDVKM. Each participant's cohort was designated according to participant-reported clinical history. Recovered Cohort 3 donors showed two negative PCRs, clearance, or symptom resolution. TCRdb's copy holds only in-frame clones and misses some; the assay was immunoSEQ multiplex PCR. Counted here are roughly 300,000 clones, 80% to 95% occurring once; the ten biggest clones make up around 1.1%. The sequence derives from a woman in her thirties who had recovered from COVID-19. This chain uses TRBV28 with TRBJ1-5; tentative D call: TRBD1 (6 bases). Sequencing was done on a sample of PBMCs or T cells enriched from blood (not recorded which). The CDR3 region is CASSFGQFNQPQHF. Written as DNA, the CDR3 is TGTGCCAGCAGTTTTGGACAGTTCAATCAGCCCCAGCATTTT.